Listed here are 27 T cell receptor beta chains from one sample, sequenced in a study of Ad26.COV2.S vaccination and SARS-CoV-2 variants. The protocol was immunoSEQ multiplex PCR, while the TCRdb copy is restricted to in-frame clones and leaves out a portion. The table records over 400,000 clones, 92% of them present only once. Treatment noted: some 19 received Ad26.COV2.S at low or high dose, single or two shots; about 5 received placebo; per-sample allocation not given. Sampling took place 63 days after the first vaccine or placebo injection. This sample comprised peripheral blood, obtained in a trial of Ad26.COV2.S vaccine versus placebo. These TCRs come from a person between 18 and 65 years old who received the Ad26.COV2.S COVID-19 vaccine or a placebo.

In DNA form, the CDR3 reads TGTGCCAGCAGCTTTGACGATAGCGGGGGGTTGGAGACCCAGTACTTC. This encodes CASSFDDSGGLETQYF. V usage is TRBV7-8 and J usage is TRBJ2-5, with 10 bases fitting TRBD2. This CDR3 is 16 amino acids long. After removal of 3 bases from V and 5 bases from J, the junction contained 9 bases not matched to a gene. Germline lookup yields CDR1 SGHVS and CDR2 FQNEAQ.

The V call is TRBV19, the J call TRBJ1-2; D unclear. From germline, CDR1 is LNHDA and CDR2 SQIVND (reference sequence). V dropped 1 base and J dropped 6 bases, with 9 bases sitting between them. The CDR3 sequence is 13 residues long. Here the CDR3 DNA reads TGTGCCAGTAGTATAGCGGATAGGGATGGCTACACCTTC. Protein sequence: CASSIADRDGYTF.

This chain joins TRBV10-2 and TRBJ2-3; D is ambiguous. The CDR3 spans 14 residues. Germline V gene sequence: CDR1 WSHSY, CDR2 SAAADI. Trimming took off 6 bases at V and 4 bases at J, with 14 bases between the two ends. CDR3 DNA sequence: TGCGCCAGCAGAGAAGACCCAGCGTCAGATACGCAGTATTTT. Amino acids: CASREDPASDTQYF.

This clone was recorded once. CDR3 nucleotides: TGTGCCAGCAGTAGGGACACCCCCTACGAGCAGTACTTC. This sequence encodes CASSRDTPYEQYF. This sequence joins TRBV6-5 and TRBJ2-7, with D tentatively TRBD1 (6 bases). Germline loops: CDR1 MNHEY, CDR2 SVGAGI. This CDR3 spans 13 amino acids. V shed 5 bases and J shed 2 bases, with 10 bases lying between them.

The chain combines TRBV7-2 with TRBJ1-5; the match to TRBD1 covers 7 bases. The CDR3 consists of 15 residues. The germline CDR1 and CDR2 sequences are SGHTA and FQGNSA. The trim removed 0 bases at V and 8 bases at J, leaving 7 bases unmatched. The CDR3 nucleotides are TGTGCCAGCAGCTTAGCTCTAGGGGGCGCAGAGCCCCAGCATTTT. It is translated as CASSLALGGAEPQHF.

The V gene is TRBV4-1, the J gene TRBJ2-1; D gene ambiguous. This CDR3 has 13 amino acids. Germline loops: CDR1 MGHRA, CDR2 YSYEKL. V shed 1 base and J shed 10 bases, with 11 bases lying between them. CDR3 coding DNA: TGCGCCAGCAGCCAAGGCCCTTCCGGGGAGCAGTTCTTC. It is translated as CASSQGPSGEQFF.

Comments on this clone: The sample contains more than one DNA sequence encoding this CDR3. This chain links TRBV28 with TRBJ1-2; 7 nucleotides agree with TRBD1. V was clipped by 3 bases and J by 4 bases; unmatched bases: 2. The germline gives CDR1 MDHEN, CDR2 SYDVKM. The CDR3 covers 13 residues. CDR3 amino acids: CASSFQGGYGYTF. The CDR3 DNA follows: TGTGCCAGCAGTTTCCAGGGGGGCTATGGCTACACCTTC.

For the CDR3, the DNA is TGTGCCAGCACTCAACGACCCGTGCTTGGACCTAGAGCAGGGCATCTCGAGCAGTACTTC. It is translated as CASTQRPVLGPRAGHLEQYF. This chain joins TRBV27 and TRBJ2-7; D is perhaps TRBD1 (5 bases). The CDR3 runs to 20 residues. V was clipped by 7 bases and J by 6 bases, with 37 bases between them. Germline CDR1 and CDR2: MNHEY and SMNVEV (reference sequence).

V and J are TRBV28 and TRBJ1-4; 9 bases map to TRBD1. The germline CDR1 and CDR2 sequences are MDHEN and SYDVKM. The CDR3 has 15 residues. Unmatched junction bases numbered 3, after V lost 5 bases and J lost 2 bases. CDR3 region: CASSEDRGTNEKLFF. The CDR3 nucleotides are TGTGCCAGCAGTGAGGACAGGGGCACTAATGAAAAACTGTTTTTT.

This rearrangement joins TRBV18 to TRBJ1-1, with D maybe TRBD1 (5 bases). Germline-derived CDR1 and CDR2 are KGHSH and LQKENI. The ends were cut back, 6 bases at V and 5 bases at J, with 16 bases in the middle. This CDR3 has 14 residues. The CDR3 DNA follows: TGTGCCAGCTCTTCGACCGGGACGTGGACTGAAGCTTTCTTT. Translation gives CASSSTGTWTEAFF.

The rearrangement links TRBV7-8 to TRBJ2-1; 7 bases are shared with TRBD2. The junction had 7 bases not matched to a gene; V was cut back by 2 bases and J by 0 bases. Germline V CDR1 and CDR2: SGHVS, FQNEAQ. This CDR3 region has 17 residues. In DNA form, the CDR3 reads TGTGCCAGCAGCTTATATAGCGGGTCTAGCTCCTACAATGAGCAGTTCTTC. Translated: CASSLYSGSSSYNEQFF.

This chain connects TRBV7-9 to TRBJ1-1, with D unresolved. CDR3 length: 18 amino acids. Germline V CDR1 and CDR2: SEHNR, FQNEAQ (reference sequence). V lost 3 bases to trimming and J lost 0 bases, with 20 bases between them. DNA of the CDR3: TGTGCCAGCAGCTTGGGGAGAGGTACGGGAGTCGTGAACACTGAAGCTTTCTTT. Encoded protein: CASSLGRGTGVVNTEAFF. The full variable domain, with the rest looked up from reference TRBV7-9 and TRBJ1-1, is DTGVSQNPRHKITKRGQNVTFRCDPISEHNRLYWYRQTLGQGPEFLTYFQNEAQLEKSRLLSDRFSAERPKGSFSTLEIQRTEQGDSAMYLCASSLGRGTGVVNTEAFFGQGTRLTVV.

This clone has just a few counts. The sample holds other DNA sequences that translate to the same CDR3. The CDR3, as DNA: TGTGCCAGCAGCCAAGCGGGTTCACCCCTCCACTTT. It encodes CASSQAGSPLHF. This chain joins TRBV3-1 (or the pseudogene TRBV3-2) and TRBJ1-6, with unresolved D. The germline V gene encodes CDR1 LGHDT and CDR2 YNNKEL (reference sequence). Between the trimmed V and J ends, which lost 1 base and 9 bases, there was a span of 4 bases. This CDR3 is 12 amino acids long.

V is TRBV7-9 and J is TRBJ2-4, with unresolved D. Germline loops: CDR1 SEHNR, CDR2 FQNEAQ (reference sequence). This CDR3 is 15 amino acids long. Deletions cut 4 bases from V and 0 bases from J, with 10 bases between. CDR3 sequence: CASSSMMLAKNIQYF. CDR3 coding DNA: TGTGCCAGCAGCTCCATGATGCTAGCCAAAAACATTCAGTACTTC.

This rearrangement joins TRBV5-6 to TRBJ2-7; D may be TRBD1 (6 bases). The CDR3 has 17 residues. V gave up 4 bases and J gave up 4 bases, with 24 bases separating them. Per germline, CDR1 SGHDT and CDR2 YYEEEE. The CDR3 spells CASSESPTGLKRYEQYF. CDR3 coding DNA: TGTGCCAGCAGCGAAAGCCCGACAGGTTTGAAAAGGTACGAGCAGTACTTC.

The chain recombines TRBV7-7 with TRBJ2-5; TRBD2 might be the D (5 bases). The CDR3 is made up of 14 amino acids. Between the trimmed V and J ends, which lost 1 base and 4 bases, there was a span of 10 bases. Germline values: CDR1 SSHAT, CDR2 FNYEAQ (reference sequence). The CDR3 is CASSLEPGVETQYF. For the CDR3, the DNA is TGTGCCAGCAGCTTAGAACCCGGGGTAGAGACCCAGTACTTC.

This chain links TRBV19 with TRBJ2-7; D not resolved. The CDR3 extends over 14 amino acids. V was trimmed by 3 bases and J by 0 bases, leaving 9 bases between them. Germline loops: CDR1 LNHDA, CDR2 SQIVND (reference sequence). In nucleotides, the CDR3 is TGTGCCAGTAGTATGAGGTCTAGCTCCTACGAGCAGTACTTC. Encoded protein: CASSMRSSSYEQYF.

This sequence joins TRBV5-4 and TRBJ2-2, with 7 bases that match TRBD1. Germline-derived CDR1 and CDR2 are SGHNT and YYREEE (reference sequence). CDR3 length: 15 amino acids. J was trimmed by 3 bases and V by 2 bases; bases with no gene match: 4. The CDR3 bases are TGTGCCAGCAGCTTTGGACAGGTGTACACCGGGGAGCTGTTTTTT. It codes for CASSFGQVYTGELFF. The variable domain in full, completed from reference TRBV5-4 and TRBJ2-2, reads ETGVTQSPTHLIKTRGQQVTLRCSSQSGHNTVSWYQQALGQGPQFIFQYYREEENGRGNFPPRFSGLQFPNYSSELNVNALELDDSALYLCASSFGQVYTGELFFGEGSRLTVL.

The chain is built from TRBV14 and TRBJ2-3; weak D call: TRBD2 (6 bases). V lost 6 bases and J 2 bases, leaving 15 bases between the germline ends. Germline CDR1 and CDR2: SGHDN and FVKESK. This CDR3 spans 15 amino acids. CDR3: CASSEIGGHTDTQYF. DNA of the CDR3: TGTGCCAGCAGTGAAATCGGAGGGCACACAGATACGCAGTATTTT.

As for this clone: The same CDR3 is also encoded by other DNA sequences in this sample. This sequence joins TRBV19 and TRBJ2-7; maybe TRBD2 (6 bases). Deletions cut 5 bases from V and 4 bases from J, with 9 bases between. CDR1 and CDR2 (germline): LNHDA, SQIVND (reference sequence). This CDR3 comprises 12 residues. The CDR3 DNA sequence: TGTGCCAGTAGTCCGGGACTTTACGAGCAGTACTTC. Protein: CASSPGLYEQYF.

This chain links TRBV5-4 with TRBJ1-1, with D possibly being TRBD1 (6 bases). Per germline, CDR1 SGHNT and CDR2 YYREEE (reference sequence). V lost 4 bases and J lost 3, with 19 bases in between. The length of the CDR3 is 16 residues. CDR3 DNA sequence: TGTGCCAGCAGCCTTAATCCCGGGACACCTGACACTGAAGCTTTCTTT. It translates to CASSLNPGTPDTEAFF.

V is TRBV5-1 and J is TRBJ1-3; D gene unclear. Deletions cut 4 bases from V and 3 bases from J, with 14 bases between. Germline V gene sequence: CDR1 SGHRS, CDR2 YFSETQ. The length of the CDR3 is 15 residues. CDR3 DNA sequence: TGCGCCAGCAGCGAACGTCCAGGCGGTGGAAACACCATATATTTT. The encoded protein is CASSERPGGGNTIYF.

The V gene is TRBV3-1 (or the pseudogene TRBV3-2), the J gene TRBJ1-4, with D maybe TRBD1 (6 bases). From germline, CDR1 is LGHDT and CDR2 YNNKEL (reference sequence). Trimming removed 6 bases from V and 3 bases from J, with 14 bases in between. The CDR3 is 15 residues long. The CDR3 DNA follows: TGTGCCAGCAGTGCACAGGGTCGGTCTAATGAAAAACTGTTTTTT. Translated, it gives CASSAQGRSNEKLFF.

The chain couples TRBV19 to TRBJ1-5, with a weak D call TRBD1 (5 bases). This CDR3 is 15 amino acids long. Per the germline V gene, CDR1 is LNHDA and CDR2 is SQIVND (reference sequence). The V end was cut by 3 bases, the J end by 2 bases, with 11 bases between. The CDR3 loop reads CASSMGIGGNQPQHF. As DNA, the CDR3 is TGTGCCAGTAGTATGGGAATAGGGGGCAATCAGCCCCAGCATTTT. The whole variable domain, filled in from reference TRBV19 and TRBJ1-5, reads DGGITQSPKYLFRKEGQNVTLSCEQNLNHDAMYWYRQDPGQGLRLIYYSQIVNDFQKGDIAEGYSVSREKKESFPLTVTSAQKNPTAFYLCASSMGIGGNQPQHFGDGTRLSIL.

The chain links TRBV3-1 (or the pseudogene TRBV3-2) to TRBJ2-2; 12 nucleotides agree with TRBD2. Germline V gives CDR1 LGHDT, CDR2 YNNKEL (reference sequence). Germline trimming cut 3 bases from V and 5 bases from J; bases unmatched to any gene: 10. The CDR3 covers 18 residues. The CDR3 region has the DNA TGTGCCAGCAGCCAGCTGACTAGCGGGGGCAATTGGACCGGGGAGCTGTTTTTT. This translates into CASSQLTSGGNWTGELFF.

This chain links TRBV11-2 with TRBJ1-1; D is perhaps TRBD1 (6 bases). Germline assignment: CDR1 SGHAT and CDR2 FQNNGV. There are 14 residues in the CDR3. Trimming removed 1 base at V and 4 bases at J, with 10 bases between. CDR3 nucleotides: TGTGCCAGCAGCTTAGCAGGGGCGCTCACTGAAGCTTTCTTT. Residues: CASSLAGALTEAFF. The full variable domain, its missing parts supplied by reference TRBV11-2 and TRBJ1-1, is EAGVAQSPRYKIIEKRQSVAFWCNPISGHATLYWYQQILGQGPKLLIQFQNNGVVDDSQLPKDRFSAERLKGVDSTLKIQPAKLEDSAVYLCASSLAGALTEAFFGQGTRLTVV.

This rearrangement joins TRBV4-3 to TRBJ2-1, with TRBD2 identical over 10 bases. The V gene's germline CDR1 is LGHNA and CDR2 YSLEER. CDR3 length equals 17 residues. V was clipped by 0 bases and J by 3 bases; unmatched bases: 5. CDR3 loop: CASSQEAAGGLYNEQFF. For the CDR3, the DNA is TGCGCCAGCAGCCAAGAAGCAGCGGGGGGGCTCTACAATGAGCAGTTCTTC.